This TCR beta chain was observed in a study of post-analysis software for immune sequencing data. Study-wide results and caveats: Relative to controls, patients had 4 or 5 TRBV segments at higher frequency, with TRBV5-6, TRBV5-1 and TRBV20-1 among these.

The authors incorporated unique molecular identifiers into the TCR beta cDNA libraries. Input of about 0.95 to 10 million T cells yielded around 500,000 cDNA molecules. A single record per CDR3 protein comes from TCRdb applying MiXCR to the PCR reads. The sample contains about 540,000 distinct CDR3 sequences, around 34% of which appear only once. With respect to this clonotype: The antigen is unknown.

Trimming removed 2 bases from V and 9 bases from J, with 10 bases in between. The CDR3 totals 11 residues. Germline loops: CDR1 DFQATT, CDR2 SNEGSKA (reference sequence). This clonotype was sampled from a girl aged 2-17 years with multiple sclerosis. The gene calls are TRBV20-1 and TRBJ1-1; tentative D call: TRBD1 (6 bases). Sequenced: blood. Here the CDR3 DNA reads TGCAGTGCTAGACGCACAGGGCAAGCTTTCTTT. Amino acid sequence: CSARRTGQAFF.